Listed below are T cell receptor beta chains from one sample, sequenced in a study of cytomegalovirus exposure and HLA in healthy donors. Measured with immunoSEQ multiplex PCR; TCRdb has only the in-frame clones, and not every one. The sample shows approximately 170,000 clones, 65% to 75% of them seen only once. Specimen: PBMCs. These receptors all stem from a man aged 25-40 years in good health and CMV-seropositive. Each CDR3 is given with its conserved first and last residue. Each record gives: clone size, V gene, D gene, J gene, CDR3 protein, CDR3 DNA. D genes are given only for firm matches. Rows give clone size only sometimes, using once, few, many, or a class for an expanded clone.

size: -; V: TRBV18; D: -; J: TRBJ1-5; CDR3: CASSPASVNSNQPQHF; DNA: TGTGCCAGCTCACCGGCCTCAGTGAATAGCAATCAGCCCCAGCATTTT
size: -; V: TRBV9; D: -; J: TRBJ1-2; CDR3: CASSPQVTGYTF; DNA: TGTGCCAGCAGCCCGCAGGTTACTGGCTACACCTTC
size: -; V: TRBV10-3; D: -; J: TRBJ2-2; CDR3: CAISGGRQVNTGELFF; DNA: TGTGCCATCAGTGGGGGGCGGCAGGTGAACACCGGGGAGCTGTTTTTT
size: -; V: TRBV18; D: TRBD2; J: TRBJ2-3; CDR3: CASSLPGGGTDTQYF; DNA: TGTGCCAGCTCCCTCCCGGGGGGGGGCACAGATACGCAGTATTTT
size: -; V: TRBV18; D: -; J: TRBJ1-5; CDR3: CASSPAGNSNQPQHF; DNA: TGTGCCAGCTCACCGGCAGGGAATAGCAATCAGCCCCAGCATTTT
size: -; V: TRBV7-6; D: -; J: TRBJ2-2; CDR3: CASSRTRGQSNTGELFF; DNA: TGTGCCAGCAGCCGAACCCGGGGTCAGTCGAACACCGGGGAGCTGTTTTTT
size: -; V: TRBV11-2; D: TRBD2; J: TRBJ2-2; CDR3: CASSLGLAGLPNTGELFF; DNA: TGTGCCAGCAGCTTGGGACTAGCGGGACTCCCGAACACCGGGGAGCTGTTTTTT
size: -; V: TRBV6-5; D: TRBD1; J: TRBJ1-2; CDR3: CASSYSDRVDGYTF; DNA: TGTGCCAGCAGTTACTCCGACAGGGTAGATGGCTACACCTTC
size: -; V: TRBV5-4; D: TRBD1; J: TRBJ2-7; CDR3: CASSLQGAHEQYF; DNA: TGTGCCAGCAGCCTGCAGGGGGCCCACGAGCAGTACTTC
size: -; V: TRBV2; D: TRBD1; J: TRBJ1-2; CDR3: CASKSGGLNYGYTF; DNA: TGTGCCAGCAAGTCAGGGGGGTTAAACTATGGCTACACCTTC
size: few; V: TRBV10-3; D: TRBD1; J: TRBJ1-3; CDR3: CAISRDSRSGNTIYF; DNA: TGTGCCATCAGTCGGGACAGCCGCTCTGGAAACACCATATATTTT
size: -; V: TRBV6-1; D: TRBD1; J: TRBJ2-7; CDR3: CAGSDRTSYEQYF; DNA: TGTGCCGGGTCGGACAGGACTTCCTACGAGCAGTACTTC
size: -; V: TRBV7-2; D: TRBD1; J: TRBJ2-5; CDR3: CASSWAPTGGQETQYF; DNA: TGTGCCAGCAGCTGGGCCCCGACAGGGGGTCAAGAGACCCAGTACTTC
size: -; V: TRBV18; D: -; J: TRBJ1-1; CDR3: CASSAPGAPTEAFF; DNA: TGTGCCAGCTCAGCCCCAGGGGCACCCACTGAAGCTTTCTTT
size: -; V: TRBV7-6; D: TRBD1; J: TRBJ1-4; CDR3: CASSLGIQGGTGRRWGKLFF; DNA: TGTGCCAGCAGCTTAGGAATCCAAGGCGGGACAGGGAGGAGGTGGGGAAAACTGTTTTTT
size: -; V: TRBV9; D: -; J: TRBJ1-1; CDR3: CASSLGAGLNTEAFF; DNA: TGTGCCAGCAGCCTAGGGGCAGGGTTGAACACTGAAGCTTTCTTT
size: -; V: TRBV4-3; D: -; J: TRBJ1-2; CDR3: CASSQAGTFF; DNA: TGCGCCAGCAGCCAGGCCGGGACATTCTTC
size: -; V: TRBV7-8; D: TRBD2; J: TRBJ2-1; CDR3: CASSLEGLAGGGEQFF; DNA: TGTGCCAGCAGCTTAGAAGGGCTAGCGGGAGGGGGTGAGCAGTTCTTC
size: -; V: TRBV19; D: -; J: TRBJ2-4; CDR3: CASSNQRAQHF; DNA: TGTGCCAGTAGTAACCAGCGGGCACAGCACTTC
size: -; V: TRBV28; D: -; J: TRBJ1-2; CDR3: CASSLGGLGGYGYTF; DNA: TGTGCCAGCAGTTTGGGGGGACTTGGAGGCTATGGCTACACCTTC
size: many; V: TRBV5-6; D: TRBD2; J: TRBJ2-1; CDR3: CASSWGGGNSYNEQFF; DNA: TGTGCCAGCAGCTGGGGCGGGGGGAACTCCTACAATGAGCAGTTCTTC
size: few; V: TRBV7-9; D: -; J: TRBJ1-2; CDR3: CSSSLGSGDNTNYGYTF; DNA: TGTTCCAGCAGCTTAGGTTCTGGGGACAACACTAACTATGGCTACACCTTC
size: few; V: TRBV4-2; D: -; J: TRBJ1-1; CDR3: CASSTRQMNTEAFF; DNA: TGTGCCAGCAGCACTCGACAGATGAACACTGAAGCTTTCTTT
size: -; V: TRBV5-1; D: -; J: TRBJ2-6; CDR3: CASSPAPGGANVLTF; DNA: TGCGCCAGCAGCCCCGCCCCGGGGGGGGCCAACGTCCTGACTTTC
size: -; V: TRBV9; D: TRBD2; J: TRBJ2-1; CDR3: CASSLQGLDEQFF; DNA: TGTGCCAGCAGCCTCCAGGGACTAGATGAGCAGTTCTTC
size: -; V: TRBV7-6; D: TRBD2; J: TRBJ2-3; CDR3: CASSLGTSGRAGDTQYF; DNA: TGTGCCAGCAGCTTAGGGACTAGCGGGAGGGCCGGAGATACGCAGTATTTT
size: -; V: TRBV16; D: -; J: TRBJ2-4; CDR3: CASSQSGLGSPKNIQYF; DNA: TGTGCCAGCAGCCAATCCGGGCTCGGGAGCCCCAAAAACATTCAGTACTTC
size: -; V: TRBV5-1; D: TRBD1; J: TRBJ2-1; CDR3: CANLPGQVSSNEQFF; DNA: TGCGCCAACCTACCGGGACAGGTGAGTAGCAATGAGCAGTTCTTC
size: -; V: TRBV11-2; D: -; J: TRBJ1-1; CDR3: CASSPNGAREAFF; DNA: TGTGCCAGCAGCCCGAATGGGGCGCGGGAAGCTTTCTTT
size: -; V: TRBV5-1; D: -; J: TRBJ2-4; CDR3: CASSSDPSSGESRNIQYF; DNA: TGCGCCAGCAGCTCAGATCCCTCGTCGGGGGAGTCAAGAAACATTCAGTACTTC
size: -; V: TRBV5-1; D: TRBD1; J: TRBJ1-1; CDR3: CASSLQGAGEEAFF; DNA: TGCGCCAGCAGCTTACAGGGGGCGGGGGAGGAAGCTTTCTTT
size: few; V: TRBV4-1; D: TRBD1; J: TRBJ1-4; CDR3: CASSQTQGVFEKLFF; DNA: TGCGCCAGCAGCCAGACGCAGGGGGTGTTTGAAAAACTGTTTTTT
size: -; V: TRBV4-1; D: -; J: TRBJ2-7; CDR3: CASSHGTPQVRQYF; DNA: TGCGCCAGCAGCCACGGGACTCCCCAGGTTCGGCAGTACTTC
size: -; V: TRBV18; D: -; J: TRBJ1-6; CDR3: CASSPRSSSYNSPLHF; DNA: TGTGCCAGCTCACCACGGAGTAGCTCCTATAATTCACCCCTCCACTTT
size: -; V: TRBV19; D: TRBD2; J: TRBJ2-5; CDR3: CASSLTSGRRETQYF; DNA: TGTGCCAGTAGCTTGACTAGCGGGAGACGGGAGACCCAGTACTTC
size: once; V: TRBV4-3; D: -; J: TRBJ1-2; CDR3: CASSPGGSYGYTF; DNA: TGCGCCAGCAGTCCCGGGGGGTCGTATGGCTACACCTTC
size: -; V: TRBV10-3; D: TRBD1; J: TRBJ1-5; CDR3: CAISEKDRGHFGNQPQHF; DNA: TGTGCCATCTCGGAAAAGGACAGGGGACATTTTGGCAATCAGCCCCAGCATTTT
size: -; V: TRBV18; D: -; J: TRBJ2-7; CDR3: CASSPPATRNEQYF; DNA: TGTGCCAGCTCACCACCCGCCACGCGCAACGAGCAGTACTTC
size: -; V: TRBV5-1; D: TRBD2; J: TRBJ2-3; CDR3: CASSNGLAGDRDTQYF; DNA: TGCGCCAGCAGCAACGGACTAGCGGGGGATCGAGATACGCAGTATTTT
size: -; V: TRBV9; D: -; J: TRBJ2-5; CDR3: CASSSAQETQYF; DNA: TGTGCCAGCAGCTCCGCGCAAGAGACCCAGTACTTC
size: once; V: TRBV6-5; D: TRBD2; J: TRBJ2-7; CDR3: CASSFLTSGGYEQYF; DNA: TGTGCCAGCAGTTTCTTGACTAGCGGGGGCTACGAGCAGTACTTC
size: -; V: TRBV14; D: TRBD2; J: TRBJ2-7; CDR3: CASRDSGGYEQYF; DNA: TGTGCCAGCAGGGATAGCGGGGGCTACGAGCAGTACTTC
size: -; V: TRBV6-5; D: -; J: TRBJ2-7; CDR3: CASSYGGNEQYF; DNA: TGTGCCAGCAGTTACGGTGGCAACGAGCAGTACTTC
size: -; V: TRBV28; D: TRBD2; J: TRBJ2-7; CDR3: CASSPPGLAGGQYEQYF; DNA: TGTGCCAGCAGTCCCCCTGGACTAGCGGGAGGGCAGTACGAGCAGTACTTC
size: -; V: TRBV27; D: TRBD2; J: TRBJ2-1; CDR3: CASSFGTSGNEQFF; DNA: TGTGCCAGCAGTTTCGGGACTAGCGGGAATGAGCAGTTCTTC
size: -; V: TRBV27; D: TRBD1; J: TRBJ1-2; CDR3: CASSKRQGRLTF; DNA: TGTGCCAGCAGTAAACGACAGGGTCGACTCACCTTC